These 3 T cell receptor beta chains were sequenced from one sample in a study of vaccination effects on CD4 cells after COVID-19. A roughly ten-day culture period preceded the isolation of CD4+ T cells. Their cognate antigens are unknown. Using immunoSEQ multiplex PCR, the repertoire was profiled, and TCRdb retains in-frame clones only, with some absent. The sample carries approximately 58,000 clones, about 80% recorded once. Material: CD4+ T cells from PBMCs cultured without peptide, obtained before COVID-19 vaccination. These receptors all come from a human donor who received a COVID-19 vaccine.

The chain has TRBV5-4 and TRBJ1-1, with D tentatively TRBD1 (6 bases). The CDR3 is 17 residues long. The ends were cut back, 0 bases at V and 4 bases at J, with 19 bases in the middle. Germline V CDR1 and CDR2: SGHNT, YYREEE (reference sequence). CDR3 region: CASSLAPAGVGSTEAFF. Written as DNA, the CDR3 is TGTGCCAGCAGCTTGGCCCCGGCAGGGGTGGGAAGCACTGAAGCTTTCTTT.

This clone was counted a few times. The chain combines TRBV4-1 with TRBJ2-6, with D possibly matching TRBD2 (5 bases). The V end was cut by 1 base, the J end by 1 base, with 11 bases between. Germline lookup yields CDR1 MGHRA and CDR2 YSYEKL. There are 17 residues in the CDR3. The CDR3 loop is CASSQGTANSGANVLTF. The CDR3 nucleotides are TGCGCCAGCAGCCAAGGGACTGCCAATTCTGGGGCCAACGTCCTGACTTTC.

CDR3 amino acids: CASSVVPGPNTDTQYF. CDR3 nucleotides: TGTGCCAGCAGCGTAGTTCCGGGGCCGAACACAGATACGCAGTATTTT. The chain couples TRBV9 to TRBJ2-3, with D perhaps matching TRBD1 or TRBD2 (5 bases each). Trimming removed 0 bases from V and 2 bases from J, with 13 bases in between. In germline, CDR1 is SGDLS, CDR2 YYNGEE. The CDR3 covers 16 residues.